Shown below are 8 T cell receptor beta chains from a single sample sequenced in a study of shared clonotypes between healthy human individuals. Data came from immunoSEQ multiplex PCR; TCRdb stores just in-frame clones and leaves some out. The data show 2.3 million or so clones, about 92% seen once. The sample comprised naive CD4+ T cells from PBMCs. Subset given: CD45RA+ positively selected. Receptors were obtained from a man aged 18 to 35 in good health. Some clones in this sample may be carry-over from other donors' samples.

The chain employs TRBV10-1 and TRBJ2-7; D possibly corresponds to TRBD1 (5 bases). V dropped 4 bases and J dropped 0 bases, with 7 bases sitting between them. Germline V CDR1 and CDR2: WNHNN, SYGVQD (reference sequence). CDR3 size: 13 residues. The CDR3 nucleotides are TGCGCCAGCAGTGGTAGGGGCTCCTACGAGCAGTACTTC. It encodes CASSGRGSYEQYF.

In this sample, this clone turned up a few times. The chain is built from TRBV9 and TRBJ2-2; D not resolved. Germline CDR1 is SGDLS and CDR2 is YYNGEE. V lost 7 bases and J lost 4, with 11 bases in between. The CDR3 runs to 13 residues. The CDR3 sequence is CASSTVGTGELFF. For the CDR3, the DNA is TGTGCCAGCTCGACGGTTGGCACCGGGGAGCTGTTTTTT.

The V and J genes are TRBV7-3 and TRBJ2-3, with a possible D match to TRBD1 (6 bases). The CDR3 runs to 14 residues. Germline V gives CDR1 SGHTA, CDR2 FQGTGA. V was trimmed by 4 bases and J by 2 bases, leaving 10 bases between them. The CDR3 spells CASSSPGDTDTQYF. CDR3 in DNA: TGTGCCAGCAGCTCACCAGGGGACACAGATACGCAGTATTTT.

The genes are TRBV7-9 and TRBJ2-7, with a possible D match to TRBD2 (5 bases). CDR1 and CDR2 (germline): SEHNR, FQNEAQ (reference sequence). Trimming removed 2 bases from V and 6 bases from J, with 17 bases in between. The length of the CDR3 is 15 residues. CDR3 DNA sequence: TGTGCCAGCAGCTTAATACCGGGATCTCCTTCCGAGCAGTACTTC. Amino acid sequence: CASSLIPGSPSEQYF.

The chain carries TRBV30 and TRBJ2-6; TRBD1 matches at 10 bases. This CDR3 spans 18 amino acids. The V gene's germline CDR1 is GTSNPN and CDR2 SVGIG (reference sequence). J lost 4 bases, V lost 2 bases, and 11 bases had no gene match. As DNA, the CDR3 is TGTGCCTGGAGTCCAATCCGGGACAGGGGTACCGGGGCCAACGTCCTGACTTTC. Its translation is CAWSPIRDRGTGANVLTF. Looking up the rest from reference TRBV30 and TRBJ2-6 gives the full variable domain: SQTIHQWPATLVQPVGSPLSLECTVEGTSNPNLYWYRQAAGRGLQLLFYSVGIGQISSEVPQNLSASRPQDRQFILSSKKLLLSDSGFYLCAWSPIRDRGTGANVLTFGAGSRLTVL.

This chain uses TRBV11-2 with TRBJ1-5; D remains ambiguous. The germline gives CDR1 SGHAT, CDR2 FQNNGV. Trimming cost V 1 base and J 1 base, with 11 bases left between them. The CDR3 runs 16 residues. CDR3 in DNA: TGTGCCAGCAGCTTAGGAGAATGGGGAAGCAATCAGCCCCAGCATTTT. Its translation: CASSLGEWGSNQPQHF.

The V and J genes are TRBV18 and TRBJ2-7, with D perhaps TRBD1 or TRBD2 (5 bases each). The germline V and J ends were trimmed by 6 bases and 6 bases, with 24 bases remaining between them. The CDR3 consists of 16 residues. The germline gives CDR1 KGHSH, CDR2 LQKENI. The DNA of the CDR3 is TGTGCCAGCTCTTCCCTCTCGGGACCGGCCGCCTCCGAGCAGTACTTC. Translated, it gives CASSSLSGPAASEQYF.

The chain combines TRBV30 with TRBJ2-5; 8 bases match TRBD1. The CDR3 sequence is 15 residues long. The trim removed 3 bases at V and 3 bases at J, leaving 9 bases unmatched. CDR1 is GTSNPN and CDR2 is SVGIG in the germline V gene (reference sequence). The CDR3 reads CAWREDRAYKETQYF. CDR3 coding DNA: TGTGCCTGGAGGGAGGACAGGGCCTACAAAGAGACCCAGTACTTC.